Each of the 23 T cell receptor beta chains below was sequenced from the same sample in a study of Ad26.COV2.S vaccination and SARS-CoV-2 variants. Treatment specified: around 19 received Ad26.COV2.S at low or high dose, single or two shots; about 5 received placebo; per-sample allocation not given. Sampling was done on day 63 after the first vaccine or placebo injection. The data were produced by immunoSEQ multiplex PCR, yet TCRdb's version contains in-frame clones alone and is incomplete. The sample carries under 550,000 clones, over 75% recorded once. This material consisted of peripheral blood, taken in a trial of Ad26.COV2.S vaccine versus placebo. Receptors originate from a person aged 18 to 65 who received the Ad26.COV2.S COVID-19 vaccine or a placebo.

The V gene is TRBV19, the J gene TRBJ2-6, with 8 bases lining up with TRBD1. The germline V gene encodes CDR1 LNHDA and CDR2 SQIVND (reference sequence). CDR3 length: 15 residues. J lost 3 bases, V lost 6 bases, and 4 bases had no gene match. The CDR3 bases are TGTGCCAGTAGCCCGACAGGGGATGGGGCCAACGTCCTGACTTTC. This gives the protein CASSPTGDGANVLTF.

The rearrangement joins TRBV7-9 to TRBJ2-3; D remains unclear. The germline V and J ends were trimmed by 3 bases and 4 bases, with 8 bases remaining between them. The CDR3 has 13 amino acids. Germline values: CDR1 SEHNR, CDR2 FQNEAQ (reference sequence). The CDR3 DNA sequence: TGTGCCAGCAGCTTGACCTTCCCAGATACGCAGTATTTT. This gives the protein CASSLTFPDTQYF. Full variable domain (missing parts from reference TRBV7-9 and TRBJ2-3): DTGVSQNPRHKITKRGQNVTFRCDPISEHNRLYWYRQTLGQGPEFLTYFQNEAQLEKSRLLSDRFSAERPKGSFSTLEIQRTEQGDSAMYLCASSLTFPDTQYFGPGTRLTVL.

V usage is TRBV29-1 and J usage is TRBJ2-2; D gene uncertain. This CDR3 has 11 residues. The germline gives CDR1 SQVTM, CDR2 ANQGSEA. Trimming shortened V by 0 bases and J by 6 bases, and 2 bases separated the two germline ends. CDR3 sequence: CSVEEAGELFF. For the CDR3, the DNA is TGCAGCGTTGAAGAAGCCGGGGAGCTGTTTTTT.

This clone was counted once. The CDR3 nucleotides read TGTGCCAGCAGCCAACTTTGGGGGCGCGACTACGAGCAGTACTTC. Its protein product is CASSQLWGRDYEQYF. The chain links TRBV3-1 (or the pseudogene TRBV3-2) to TRBJ2-7; possible D gene TRBD1, 6 bases. The CDR3 extends over 15 amino acids. The germline V gene encodes CDR1 LGHDT and CDR2 YNNKEL (reference sequence). Trimming shortened V by 2 bases and J by 3 bases, and 14 bases separated the two germline ends.

V and J are TRBV7-9 and TRBJ2-1; the match to TRBD2 covers 11 bases. Germline V gives CDR1 SEHNR, CDR2 FQNEAQ (reference sequence). The CDR3 loop spans 16 amino acids. With 0 bases clipped from V and 2 bases from J, the junction kept 0 bases outside the gene matches. The CDR3 is CASSLATSGAYNEQFF. CDR3 nucleotide sequence: TGTGCCAGCAGCTTAGCGACTAGCGGGGCCTACAATGAGCAGTTCTTC. Drawing the rest from reference TRBV7-9 and TRBJ2-1, the complete variable domain is DTGVSQNPRHKITKRGQNVTFRCDPISEHNRLYWYRQTLGQGPEFLTYFQNEAQLEKSRLLSDRFSAERPKGSFSTLEIQRTEQGDSAMYLCASSLATSGAYNEQFFGPGTRLTVL.

This clone was picked up a small number of times. As DNA, the CDR3 is TGTGCCAGCAGCCAAGGGAACACTGAAGCTTTCTTT. Its protein product is CASSQGNTEAFF. The chain recombines TRBV3-1 (or the pseudogene TRBV3-2) with TRBJ1-1, with D unresolved. Germline V gives CDR1 LGHDT, CDR2 YNNKEL (reference sequence). CDR3 length: 12 residues. Deletions cut 1 base from V and 1 base from J, with 1 base between.

V and J are TRBV6-5 and TRBJ2-3; 8 bases align to TRBD2. CDR1 and CDR2 (germline): MNHEY, SVGAGI. The CDR3 runs 16 residues. The trim removed 2 bases at V and 0 bases at J, leaving 4 bases unmatched. In nucleotides, the CDR3 is TGTGCCAGCAGTTACCAGCGGGGGATCAGCACAGATACGCAGTATTTT. Translated, it gives CASSYQRGISTDTQYF.

The chain uses TRBV20-1 and TRBJ2-5; 9 bases align to TRBD2. Germline CDR1 is DFQATT and CDR2 is SNEGSKA (reference sequence). J was trimmed by 7 bases and V by 3 bases; bases with no gene match: 15. There are 16 residues in the CDR3. CDR3 coding DNA: TGCAGTGCTAGTGGTAGCGGGGGCCCCGTTGTGTTGACCCAGTACTTC. Its protein product is CSASGSGGPVVLTQYF.

J is TRBJ1-6 and V is TRBV30; 7 nucleotides agree with TRBD1. Germline assignment: CDR1 GTSNPN and CDR2 SVGIG (reference sequence). The CDR3 is 13 amino acids. V trimming: 7 bases; J trimming: 7 bases; junction bases outside the gene matches: 7. CDR3 residues: CASRDRENSPLHF. The CDR3 region has the DNA TGTGCCTCCAGGGACAGAGAAAATTCACCCCTCCACTTT. The full variable domain, its missing parts supplied by reference TRBV30 and TRBJ1-6, is SQTIHQWPATLVQPVGSPLSLECTVEGTSNPNLYWYRQAAGRGLQLLFYSVGIGQISSEVPQNLSASRPQDRQFILSSKKLLLSDSGFYLCASRDRENSPLHFGNGTRLTVT.

The gene calls are TRBV5-1 and TRBJ2-1; D is ambiguous. CDR3 size: 13 residues. Trimming took 4 bases from V and 9 from J, leaving 14 bases between them. Per germline, CDR1 SGHRS and CDR2 YFSETQ. CDR3 coding DNA: TGCGCCAGCAGCCTAAATTCCATGGGTGAGCAGTTCTTC. Translation: CASSLNSMGEQFF. Variable domain in full (rest from reference TRBV5-1 and TRBJ2-1): KAGVTQTPRYLIKTRGQQVTLSCSPISGHRSVSWYQQTPGQGLQFLFEYFSETQRNKGNFPGRFSGRQFSNSRSEMNVSTLELGDSALYLCASSLNSMGEQFFGPGTRLTVL.

V and J are TRBV4-2 and TRBJ2-1; D may be TRBD1 (6 bases). Germline lookup yields CDR1 LGHNA and CDR2 YNFKEQ. Trimming took 0 bases from V and 10 from J, leaving 16 bases between them. The length of the CDR3 is 15 residues. As DNA, the CDR3 is TGTGCCAGCAGCCAAGAATCCGGGACACCGAAGGAGCAGTTCTTC. Translation gives CASSQESGTPKEQFF.

The chain carries TRBV6-5 and TRBJ2-2, with D hard to call. This CDR3 has 15 residues. The germline gives CDR1 MNHEY, CDR2 SVGAGI. Deletions cut 6 bases from V and 4 bases from J, with 15 bases between. The CDR3 DNA is TGTGCCAGCAGCCGGGCGGCGGTCGGCACCGGGGAGCTGTTTTTT. Its protein product is CASSRAAVGTGELFF.

This clone turned up a few times. The chain combines TRBV19 with TRBJ2-3; 11 positions agree with TRBD1. Unmatched junction bases numbered 3, after V lost 8 bases and J lost 8 bases. The CDR3 loop spans 12 amino acids. Germline CDR1 and CDR2: LNHDA and SQIVND (reference sequence). CDR3 sequence (DNA): TGTGCCAGTGGGACAGGGGGACCTACGCAGTATTTT. Protein: CASGTGGPTQYF.

This chain uses TRBV4-3 with TRBJ2-3; no reliable D call. This CDR3 spans 14 amino acids. Germline V gives CDR1 LGHNA, CDR2 YSLEER. V was cut by 1 base and J by 2 bases, with 7 bases left in between. The DNA for the CDR3 is TGCGCCAGCAGCCAAGGGGCAGACACAGATACGCAGTATTTT. It encodes CASSQGADTDTQYF.

Regarding this clone: At the DNA level, this CDR3 is encoded by other sequences in the same sample as well. The CDR3 DNA follows: TGCGCCAGCAGCTTACGACAGGGAAACACTGAAGCTTTCTTT. It translates to CASSLRQGNTEAFF. V usage is TRBV5-1 and J usage is TRBJ1-1, with TRBD1 matching 7 bases. Germline V CDR1 and CDR2: SGHRS, YFSETQ. The CDR3 is 14 residues long. The ends lost 2 bases at V and 2 bases at J; junction bases unmatched: 3. Using reference TRBV5-1 and TRBJ1-1 for the parts outside the CDR3, the full variable domain is KAGVTQTPRYLIKTRGQQVTLSCSPISGHRSVSWYQQTPGQGLQFLFEYFSETQRNKGNFPGRFSGRQFSNSRSEMNVSTLELGDSALYLCASSLRQGNTEAFFGQGTRLTVV.

The CDR3 region has the DNA TGTGCCTACCGGGACATCGTGACTTCTGGGGCCAACGTCCTGACTTTC. This sequence encodes CAYRDIVTSGANVLTF. The chain uses TRBV30 and TRBJ2-6, with D perhaps matching TRBD1 (6 bases). Trimming stripped 7 bases from V and 1 base from J, with 17 bases between. This CDR3 contains 16 residues. Germline V gene sequence: CDR1 GTSNPN, CDR2 SVGIG (reference sequence). Supplemented by reference TRBV30 and TRBJ2-6, the full variable domain reads SQTIHQWPATLVQPVGSPLSLECTVEGTSNPNLYWYRQAAGRGLQLLFYSVGIGQISSEVPQNLSASRPQDRQFILSSKKLLLSDSGFYLCAYRDIVTSGANVLTFGAGSRLTVL.

The V gene is TRBV6-1, the J gene TRBJ2-5; maybe TRBD2 (5 bases). CDR3 length: 15 residues. CDR1 is MNHNS, CDR2 SASEGT, per germline. Trimming removed 2 bases from V and 2 bases from J, with 12 bases in between. CDR3 sequence: CASSESRGKQETQYF. The CDR3 nucleotides read TGTGCCAGCAGTGAAAGCCGGGGTAAACAAGAGACCCAGTACTTC.

The gene calls are TRBV3-1 (or the pseudogene TRBV3-2) and TRBJ1-6, with 9 bases fitting TRBD1. CDR3 size: 16 residues. The J segment lost 10 bases and the V segment lost 1 base, leaving 8 bases of the junction unmatched. Looked up from germline, CDR1 is LGHDT and CDR2 is YNNKEL (reference sequence). The CDR3 protein is CASSQVSGQGRSPLHF. CDR3 nucleotide sequence: TGTGCCAGCAGCCAAGTTTCGGGACAGGGACGGTCACCCCTCCACTTT.

This clone has a handful of counts. J is TRBJ1-5 and V is TRBV19; 7 bases are a match to TRBD1. CDR1 LNHDA and CDR2 SQIVND come from the germline V gene (reference sequence). V lost 6 bases to trimming and J lost 6 bases; unmatched junction nucleotides: 20. This CDR3 comprises 18 residues. The CDR3, as DNA: TGTGCCAGTAGGATCAGGGGCATCATCGAAGGGGGCGGTCAGCCCCAGCATTTT. It translates to CASRIRGIIEGGGQPQHF.

The rearrangement links TRBV28 to TRBJ2-1; D is undetermined. The germline gives CDR1 MDHEN, CDR2 SYDVKM. The CDR3 loop spans 15 amino acids. V was shortened by 6 bases and J by 5 bases, with 17 bases between the two germline ends. Here the CDR3 reads CASRLYSLRNNEQFF. The CDR3 nucleotides read TGTGCCAGCAGACTTTACAGCCTTCGGAACAATGAGCAGTTCTTC.

The CDR3 spells CASSLEAPHEQFF. CDR3 nucleotide sequence: TGTGCCAGCAGCTTAGAGGCCCCTCATGAGCAGTTCTTC. The chain couples TRBV7-2 to TRBJ2-1; no reliable D call. V dropped 1 base and J dropped 8 bases, with 9 bases sitting between them. The CDR3 totals 13 residues. Germline V gives CDR1 SGHTA, CDR2 FQGNSA.

The chain links TRBV28 to TRBJ1-3, with TRBD1 identical over 7 bases. V was pared by 6 bases and J by 13 bases, with 9 bases of the junction left unmatched. This CDR3 is built from 12 residues. CDR1 is MDHEN and CDR2 is SYDVKM in the germline V gene. The CDR3 reads CASSFSRTGIYF. The CDR3 DNA reads TGTGCCAGCAGCTTTTCCCGGACAGGTATATATTTT.

The chain joins TRBV27 to TRBJ2-5, with 9 nucleotides matching TRBD2. CDR1 and CDR2 from the germline V gene are MNHEY and SMNVEV (reference sequence). This CDR3 region has 13 residues. The trim removed 5 bases at V and 5 bases at J, leaving 3 bases unmatched. The CDR3 DNA reads as TGTGCCAGCAGTGCGGGGGGGCCGGAGACCCAGTACTTC. Protein sequence: CASSAGGPETQYF.